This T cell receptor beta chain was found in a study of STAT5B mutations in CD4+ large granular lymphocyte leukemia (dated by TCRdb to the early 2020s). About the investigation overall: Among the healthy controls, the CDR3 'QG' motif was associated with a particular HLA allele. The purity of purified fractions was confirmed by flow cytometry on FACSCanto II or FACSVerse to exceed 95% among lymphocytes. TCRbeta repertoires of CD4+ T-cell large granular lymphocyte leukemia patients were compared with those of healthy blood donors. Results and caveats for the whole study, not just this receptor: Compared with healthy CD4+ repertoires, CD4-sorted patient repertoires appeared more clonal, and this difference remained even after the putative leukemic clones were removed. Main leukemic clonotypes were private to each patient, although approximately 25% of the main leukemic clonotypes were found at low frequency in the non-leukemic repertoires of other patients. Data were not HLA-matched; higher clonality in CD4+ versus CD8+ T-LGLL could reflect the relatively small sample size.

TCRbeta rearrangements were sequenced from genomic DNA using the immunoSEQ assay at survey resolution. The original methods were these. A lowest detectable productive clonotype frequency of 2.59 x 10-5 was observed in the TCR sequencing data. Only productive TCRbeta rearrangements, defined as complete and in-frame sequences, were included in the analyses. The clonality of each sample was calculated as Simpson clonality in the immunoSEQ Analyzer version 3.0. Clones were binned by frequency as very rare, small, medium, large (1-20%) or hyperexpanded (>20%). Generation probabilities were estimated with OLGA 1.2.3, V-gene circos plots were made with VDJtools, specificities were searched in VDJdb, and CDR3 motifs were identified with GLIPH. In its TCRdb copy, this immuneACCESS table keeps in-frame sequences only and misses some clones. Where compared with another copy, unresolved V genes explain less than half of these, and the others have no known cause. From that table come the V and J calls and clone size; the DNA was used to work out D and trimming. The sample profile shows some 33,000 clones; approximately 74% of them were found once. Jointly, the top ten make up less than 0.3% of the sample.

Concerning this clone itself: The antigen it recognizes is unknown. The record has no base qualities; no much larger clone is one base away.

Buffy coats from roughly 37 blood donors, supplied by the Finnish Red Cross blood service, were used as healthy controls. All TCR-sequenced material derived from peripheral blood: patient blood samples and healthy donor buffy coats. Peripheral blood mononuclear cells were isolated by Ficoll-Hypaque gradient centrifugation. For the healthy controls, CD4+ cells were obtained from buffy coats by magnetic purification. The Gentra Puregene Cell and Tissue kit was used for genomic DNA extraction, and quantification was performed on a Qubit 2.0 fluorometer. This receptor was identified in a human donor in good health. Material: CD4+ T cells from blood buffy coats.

The CDR3 protein is CAISETELAGRKTDTQYF. The DNA sequence follows: TGTGCCATCAGTGAGACTGAACTAGCGGGCCGGAAAACAGATACGCAGTATTTT. The V gene is TRBV10-3 and the J gene is TRBJ2-3; 9 central nucleotides agree with TRBD2. CDR1 and CDR2 are drawn from the germline V gene: ENHRY, SYGVKD. Trimming leaves V shorter by 2 bases and J shorter by 3 bases, with the junction holding 12 bases beyond the gene matches. The CDR3 numbers 18 residues from cysteine through phenylalanine. The only DNA kept is the CDR3, 54 bases in frame from the first base.